These 24 T cell receptor beta chains originate from one sample sequenced in a study of blood T cell repertoires in COVID-19. Sequenced by immunoSEQ multiplex PCR; TCRdb stores in-frame clones only, minus some. The sample holds approximately 190,000 clones; roughly 80% are singletons and the top ten take roughly an eighth. Sequencing used peripheral blood. The receptors come from a man aged 25-45 years with active or convalescent COVID-19.

CDR3 bases: TGTGCCAGCAGCGACCCGTCGAAGCGGGGGAACACCGGGGAGCTGTTTTTT. Residues: CASSDPSKRGNTGELFF. This sequence joins TRBV3-1 (or the pseudogene TRBV3-2) and TRBJ2-2; 7 nucleotides agree with TRBD2. J lost 1 base, V lost 5 bases, and 10 bases had no gene match. This CDR3 spans 17 amino acids. Germline V CDR1 and CDR2: LGHDT, YNNKEL (reference sequence).

J is TRBJ2-7 and V is TRBV5-6; possible D gene TRBD2, 6 bases. Per germline, CDR1 SGHDT and CDR2 YYEEEE. V was clipped by 0 bases and J by 5 bases, with 12 bases between them. The CDR3 sequence is 14 residues long. The CDR3 is CASSLGRGWNEQYV. In nucleotides, the CDR3 is TGTGCCAGCAGCTTGGGGCGGGGTTGGAACGAGCAGTACGTC.

This chain uses TRBV11-3 with TRBJ1-1, with D possibly matching TRBD1 (6 bases). V was clipped by 0 bases and J by 4 bases, with 15 bases between them. The CDR3 has 16 amino acids. Germline lookup yields CDR1 SGHNT and CDR2 YENEEA. In nucleotides, the CDR3 is TGTGCCAGCAGCTTAGATTCTAACACAGGGAGCACTGAAGCTTTCTTT. Amino acids: CASSLDSNTGSTEAFF.

The rearrangement uses TRBV4-1 and TRBJ1-3, with D uncertain. Germline assignment: CDR1 MGHRA and CDR2 YSYEKL. The V and J ends lost 4 bases and 4 bases respectively, with 14 bases between them. CDR3 length: 15 residues. The CDR3 DNA sequence: TGCGCCAGCAGCCGTTTTTGGCTTCTGGGAAACACCATATATTTT. This codes for CASSRFWLLGNTIYF.

The V gene is TRBV7-9, the J gene TRBJ1-6, with D possibly TRBD1 on 5 matching bases. Germline V gene data show CDR1 as SEHNR and CDR2 as FQNEAQ (reference sequence). The CDR3 contains 15 residues. Trimming shortened V by 1 base and J by 10 bases, and 14 bases separated the two germline ends. As DNA, the CDR3 is TGTGCCAGCAGCTTAGATGGGACTCCCGCCTCACCCCTCCACTTT. Translated, it gives CASSLDGTPASPLHF.

This chain uses TRBV10-1 with TRBJ2-2; TRBD2 is a possible D gene (5 bases). Trimming removed 2 bases at V and 6 bases at J, with 13 bases between. Germline loops: CDR1 WNHNN, CDR2 SYGVQD (reference sequence). The CDR3 extends over 15 amino acids. The CDR3 DNA sequence: TGCGCCAGCAGTGAGAGCCGGGGTTTGGCCGGGGAGCTGTTTTTT. Its protein is CASSESRGLAGELFF.

The chain carries TRBV28 and TRBJ1-1; D not resolved. The V gene lost 2 bases and the J gene lost 10 bases, with 17 bases spanning the gap. The CDR3 totals 14 residues. The V gene's germline CDR1 is MDHEN and CDR2 SYDVKM. Written as DNA, the CDR3 is TGTGCCAGCAGTTTAACGGGTGGCACCGAGGGAGCTTTCTTT. Protein: CASSLTGGTEGAFF.

The chain recombines TRBV30 with TRBJ2-3, with D perhaps matching TRBD1 (5 bases). Germline loops: CDR1 GTSNPN, CDR2 SVGIG (reference sequence). The ends were cut back, 4 bases at V and 3 bases at J, with 8 bases in the middle. The CDR3 totals 12 residues. CDR3 DNA sequence: TGTGCCTGGACGGACACAACAGATACGCAGTATTTT. It codes for CAWTDTTDTQYF.

The chain combines TRBV7-2 with TRBJ1-1, with 7 bases identical to TRBD1. With V trimmed by 1 base and J by 5 bases, 7 bases remained unmatched. The CDR3 has 15 amino acids. Germline V CDR1 and CDR2: SGHTA, FQGNSA. CDR3 DNA: TGTGCCAGCAGCTTAGTTGAGGGGGCGCGTACTGAAGCTTTCTTT. Amino acids: CASSLVEGARTEAFF.

The CDR3 nucleotides read TGTGCCAGCAGAGGCCGACAGGGGGGGTCCTACGAGCAGTACTTC. Translating gives CASRGRQGGSYEQYF. The V gene is TRBV2, the J gene TRBJ2-7, with 9 bases that match TRBD1. This CDR3 spans 15 amino acids. Germline CDR1 and CDR2: SNHLY and FYNNEI. Trimming removed 6 bases from V and 1 base from J; junction bases left unmatched: 7.

This chain uses TRBV19 with TRBJ2-1, with 11 nucleotides matching TRBD2. The germline V gene encodes CDR1 LNHDA and CDR2 SQIVND (reference sequence). The CDR3 has 20 amino acids. The J segment lost 7 bases and the V segment lost 1 base, leaving 18 bases of the junction unmatched. The CDR3 DNA is TGTGCCAGTAGTATAGGGTCGGGACAGCGACTAGCGGGACGTCGGAATGAGCAGTTCTTC. This codes for CASSIGSGQRLAGRRNEQFF.

The J gene is TRBJ2-5, the V gene TRBV24-1; the match to TRBD2 covers 13 bases. The CDR3 runs 16 residues. CDR1 KGHDR and CDR2 SFDVKD come from the germline V gene. The ends lost 3 bases at V and 2 bases at J; junction bases unmatched: 2. In nucleotides, the CDR3 is TGTGCCACCAGTGATCGACTAGCGGGAGGACAAGAGACCCAGTACTTC. Translated, it gives CATSDRLAGGQETQYF.

This clone was seen many times. This rearrangement joins TRBV7-2 to TRBJ1-2, with 8 bases lining up with TRBD1. The CDR3 totals 14 residues. CDR1 is SGHTA, CDR2 FQGNSA, per germline. V lost 4 bases and J lost 3; bases outside the gene matches: 4. The chain's CDR3 is CASSSMGQDYGYTF. The CDR3 nucleotides read TGTGCCAGCAGCTCTATGGGACAGGACTATGGCTACACCTTC.

This chain joins TRBV7-9 and TRBJ2-3; 9 bases align to TRBD2. The CDR3 sequence is 17 residues long. In germline, CDR1 is SEHNR, CDR2 FQNEAQ (reference sequence). Unmatched junction bases numbered 7, after V lost 0 bases and J lost 3 bases. The CDR3 reads CASSLAGLAGITDTQYF. The DNA for the CDR3 is TGTGCCAGCAGCTTAGCGGGGCTAGCGGGGATAACAGATACGCAGTATTTT.

The rearrangement uses TRBV4-1 and TRBJ2-1; D may be TRBD1 or TRBD2 (5 bases each). This CDR3 has 15 residues. The germline V and J ends were trimmed by 4 bases and 3 bases, with 13 bases remaining between them. Germline V gene sequence: CDR1 MGHRA, CDR2 YSYEKL. CDR3 coding DNA: TGCGCCAGCAGCCGAGACAGAGCGGACTACAATGAGCAGTTCTTC. Protein: CASSRDRADYNEQFF.

The sample holds one count of this clone. The V gene is TRBV18, the J gene TRBJ1-5; 8 nucleotides align to TRBD1. Germline-derived CDR1 and CDR2 are KGHSH and LQKENI. The CDR3 is made up of 18 amino acids. V lost 3 bases to trimming and J lost 1 base; unmatched junction nucleotides: 11. The DNA for the CDR3 is TGTGCCAGCTCACCGACGGGGACAGGAGTTGGGAGCAATCAGCCCCAGCATTTT. This sequence encodes CASSPTGTGVGSNQPQHF.

The rearrangement joins TRBV27 to TRBJ1-4; D gene uncertain. V lost 3 bases to trimming and J lost 7 bases, with 12 bases between them. CDR1 is MNHEY and CDR2 is SMNVEV in the germline V gene (reference sequence). CDR3 length: 14 residues. The CDR3 nucleotides read TGTGCCAGCAGTTTTACCTATACGAGTGAAAAACTGTTTTTT. The encoded protein is CASSFTYTSEKLFF.

This chain links TRBV10-2 with TRBJ2-2, with 9 nucleotides matching TRBD2. This CDR3 is built from 19 residues. Germline values: CDR1 WSHSY, CDR2 SAAADI. Unmatched junction bases numbered 18, after V lost 2 bases and J lost 8 bases. This CDR3 is CASSETSAPRLAGWGELFF. Written as DNA, the CDR3 is TGCGCCAGCAGTGAGACGTCCGCGCCTCGGCTAGCGGGATGGGGGGAGCTGTTTTTT.

The V and J genes are TRBV2 and TRBJ2-7, with 8 bases aligning to TRBD1. Looked up from germline, CDR1 is SNHLY and CDR2 is FYNNEI. The CDR3 runs 15 residues. V gave up 0 bases and J gave up 2 bases; unmatched junction bases: 3. The CDR3 reads CASSEAPGGPYEQYF. CDR3 in DNA: TGTGCCAGCAGTGAAGCGCCAGGGGGCCCCTACGAGCAGTACTTC.

The chain combines TRBV6-6 with TRBJ2-5; D may be TRBD2 (7 bases). Germline CDR1 MNHNY, CDR2 SVGAGI (reference sequence). The CDR3 loop spans 13 amino acids. Trimming pared 9 bases from V and 2 bases from J, leaving 13 bases between. In DNA, the CDR3 is TGTGCCAGTGCGGGGGCGTCTCAAGAGACCCAGTACTTC. This encodes CASAGASQETQYF.

The chain is built from TRBV19 and TRBJ2-7, with 9 bases lining up with TRBD1. The germline V gene has CDR1 LNHDA and CDR2 SQIVND (reference sequence). V shed 5 bases, J shed 4 bases, and the junction held 6 bases outside the gene matches. The CDR3 has 14 residues. The CDR3 region has the DNA TGTGCCAGTAGTTCCGGGACAGGGCGGTACGAGCAGTACTTC. Translation: CASSSGTGRYEQYF.

The chain couples TRBV9 to TRBJ2-2; 7 bases align to TRBD2. The V gene end was trimmed by 4 bases and the J gene end by 1 base; junction bases not matched to a gene: 10. CDR3 size: 17 residues. The germline V gene has CDR1 SGDLS and CDR2 YYNGEE. Here the CDR3 reads CASSPLPSGENTGELFF. CDR3 DNA sequence: TGTGCCAGCAGCCCCCTCCCTAGCGGCGAGAACACCGGGGAGCTGTTTTTT.

This clone was seen only once. The rearrangement links TRBV5-4 to TRBJ2-3; tentatively, D is TRBD2 (5 bases). The CDR3 runs to 15 residues. Trimming shortened V by 7 bases and J by 3 bases, and 18 bases separated the two germline ends. Germline V gene sequence: CDR1 SGHNT, CDR2 YYREEE (reference sequence). CDR3 sequence reads: CASGLSGLSTDTQYF. DNA of the CDR3: TGTGCCAGCGGTTTGTCGGGGTTGAGTACAGATACGCAGTATTTT.

V gene TRBV30 combines with J gene TRBJ2-2; 7 bases are a match to TRBD2. Trimming cost V 0 bases and J 5 bases; bases outside gene matches: 12. This CDR3 is built from 17 residues. Germline V gene sequence: CDR1 GTSNPN, CDR2 SVGIG (reference sequence). The CDR3 nucleotides are TGTGCCTGGAGTGTACTATCTTTGGGAGGGCCTACCGGGGAGCTGTTTTTT. Translated, it gives CAWSVLSLGGPTGELFF.